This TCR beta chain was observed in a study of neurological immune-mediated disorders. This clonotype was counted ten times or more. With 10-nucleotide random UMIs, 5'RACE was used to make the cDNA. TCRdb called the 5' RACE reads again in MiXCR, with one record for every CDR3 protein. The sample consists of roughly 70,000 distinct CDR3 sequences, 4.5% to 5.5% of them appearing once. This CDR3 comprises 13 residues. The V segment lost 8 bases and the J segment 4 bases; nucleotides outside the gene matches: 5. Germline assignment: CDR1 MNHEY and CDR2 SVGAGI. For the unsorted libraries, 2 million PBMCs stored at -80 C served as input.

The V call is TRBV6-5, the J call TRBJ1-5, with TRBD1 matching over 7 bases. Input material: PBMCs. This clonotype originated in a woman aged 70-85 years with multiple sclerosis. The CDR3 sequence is CASGGQVNQPQHF. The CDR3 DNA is TGTGCCAGCGGCGGACAGGTAAATCAGCCCCAGCATTTT.